Shown below are 22 T cell receptor beta chains from a single sample sequenced in a study of blood T cell repertoires in COVID-19. TCRdb's table, derived via immunoSEQ multiplex PCR, lists solely in-frame clones and lacks some. The sample includes under 200,000 clones, roughly 85% seen only once; the top ten take roughly 18%. Sequencing was done on a sample of PBMCs or T cells enriched from blood (not recorded which). The receptors shown here come from a man between 60 and 70 years old who had recovered from COVID-19.

The chain links TRBV10-3 to TRBJ1-1; D unresolved. Deletions cut 10 bases from V and 2 bases from J, with 20 bases between. This CDR3 has 15 amino acids. Germline loops: CDR1 ENHRY, CDR2 SYGVKD. The CDR3 region is CATRWEGGINTEAFF. In DNA form, the CDR3 reads TGTGCCACCCGGTGGGAGGGAGGGATAAACACTGAAGCTTTCTTT.

The genes are TRBV11-2 and TRBJ2-3; 11 bases are shared with TRBD2. The junction had 3 bases not matched to a gene; V was cut back by 0 bases and J by 4 bases. Germline CDR1 is SGHAT and CDR2 is FQNNGV. The CDR3 runs to 16 residues. CDR3 loop: CASSLELAGGADTQYF. DNA for the CDR3: TGTGCCAGCAGCTTAGAGCTAGCGGGGGGCGCAGATACGCAGTATTTT.

V gene TRBV3-1 (or the pseudogene TRBV3-2) combines with J gene TRBJ1-1, with D hard to call. Trimming removed 5 bases from V and 2 bases from J, with 12 bases in between. The CDR3 consists of 14 residues. The V gene's germline CDR1 is LGHDT and CDR2 YNNKEL (reference sequence). CDR3 bases: TGTGCCAGCAGCGGCTCAGATGGCAACACTGAAGCTTTCTTT. Residues: CASSGSDGNTEAFF.

V and J are TRBV5-4 and TRBJ2-1; 14 bases map to TRBD2. The CDR3 spans 17 residues. Germline CDR1 is SGHNT and CDR2 is YYREEE (reference sequence). J was trimmed by 7 bases and V by 4 bases; bases with no gene match: 10. This CDR3 is CASSGMGTSGSLNEQFF. The CDR3 bases are TGTGCCAGCAGCGGAATGGGGACTAGCGGGAGTCTAAATGAGCAGTTCTTC.

V usage is TRBV15 and J usage is TRBJ2-7, with 12 bases aligning to TRBD1. The CDR3 is 19 residues long. V lost 3 bases, J lost 0 bases, and 12 bases stayed unmatched. Germline V gene sequence: CDR1 LNHNV, CDR2 YYDKDF (reference sequence). The CDR3 bases are TGTGCCACCAGCAGGGGATGGGACAGGGGGCGGATGAGCTCCTACGAGCAGTACTTC. This translates into CATSRGWDRGRMSSYEQYF.

The chain links TRBV19 to TRBJ1-5, with 9 bases aligning to TRBD1. The CDR3 consists of 18 residues. Germline V gene data show CDR1 as LNHDA and CDR2 as SQIVND (reference sequence). The J segment lost 1 base and the V segment lost 2 bases, leaving 9 bases of the junction unmatched. The CDR3 loop reads CASSILGQGFVSNQPQHF. The CDR3 DNA reads as TGTGCCAGTAGTATACTTGGACAGGGGTTTGTGAGCAATCAGCCCCAGCATTTT. Looking up the rest from reference TRBV19 and TRBJ1-5 gives the full variable domain: DGGITQSPKYLFRKEGQNVTLSCEQNLNHDAMYWYRQDPGQGLRLIYYSQIVNDFQKGDIAEGYSVSREKKESFPLTVTSAQKNPTAFYLCASSILGQGFVSNQPQHFGDGTRLSIL.

The V gene is TRBV18, the J gene TRBJ2-1; TRBD1 is a possible D gene (5 bases). The CDR3 has 13 amino acids. V shed 8 bases and J shed 5 bases, with 13 bases lying between them. Germline lookup yields CDR1 KGHSH and CDR2 LQKENI. CDR3 DNA: TGTGCCAGCGGGGCTAGTGGTAACAATGAGCAGTTCTTC. Its protein is CASGASGNNEQFF.

The gene calls are TRBV29-1 and TRBJ1-2; D is uncertain. Germline CDR1 is SQVTM and CDR2 is ANQGSEA. The CDR3 length is 11 residues. Trimming removed 4 bases from V and 7 bases from J, with 10 bases in between. CDR3 coding DNA: TGCAGCGTTGGGGGTGAGGGTGGCTACACCTTC. This translates into CSVGGEGGYTF.

The V and J genes are TRBV5-1 and TRBJ1-6; TRBD1 matches at 9 bases. The junction had 5 bases not matched to a gene; V was cut back by 4 bases and J by 6 bases. Germline CDR1 reads SGHRS; CDR2 reads YFSETQ. This CDR3 spans 15 amino acids. This CDR3 is CASSIGTGINSPLHF. CDR3 bases: TGCGCCAGCAGCATCGGGACAGGGATTAATTCACCCCTCCACTTT.

The chain links TRBV5-1 to TRBJ2-3; 13 nucleotides agree with TRBD2. This CDR3 contains 16 residues. CDR1 is SGHRS, CDR2 YFSETQ, per germline. V shed 4 bases, J shed 2 bases, and the junction held 4 bases outside the gene matches. CDR3 in DNA: TGCGCCAGCAGCCAAGGACTAGCGGGAGTCACAGATACGCAGTATTTT. Its translation is CASSQGLAGVTDTQYF.

This chain uses TRBV6-1 with TRBJ2-5; 12 bases are a match to TRBD1. V shed 1 base and J 6 bases; nucleotides not matched to a gene: 6. The length of the CDR3 is 16 residues. CDR1 is MNHNS and CDR2 is SASEGT in the germline V gene. The CDR3 DNA follows: TGTGCCAGCAGTGAAGTCGGGACAGGGGGCAGGCAGACCCAGTACTTC. Its protein product is CASSEVGTGGRQTQYF.

CDR3 amino acids: CASSLKGGSLEAFF. Written as DNA, the CDR3 is TGTGCCAGCAGCTTAAAGGGCGGGAGCCTTGAAGCTTTCTTT. The V and J genes are TRBV7-6 and TRBJ1-1; unclear D gene. Trimming stripped 2 bases from V and 7 bases from J, with 14 bases between. The CDR3 is made up of 14 amino acids. The V gene's germline CDR1 is SGHVS and CDR2 FNYEAQ.

The chain recombines TRBV6-5 with TRBJ2-7, with a weak D call TRBD1 (5 bases). V lost 6 bases and J 3 bases, leaving 12 bases between the germline ends. The CDR3 extends over 13 amino acids. Germline V gene lookup returns CDR1 MNHEY and CDR2 SVGAGI. CDR3: CASRRQSYYEQYF. The CDR3 DNA follows: TGTGCCAGCAGACGACAGAGCTACTACGAGCAGTACTTC.

The chain is built from TRBV19 and TRBJ2-3, with TRBD1 matching over 7 bases. With V trimmed by 4 bases and J by 4 bases, 11 bases remained unmatched. The CDR3 has 16 amino acids. The V gene's germline CDR1 is LNHDA and CDR2 SQIVND (reference sequence). CDR3 sequence (DNA): TGTGCCAGTAGTACCAGAGGGGGCGTGGGAGCAGATACGCAGTATTTT. Translation gives CASSTRGGVGADTQYF.

The chain links TRBV4-1 to TRBJ2-1, with TRBD2 matching 14 bases. The J segment lost 5 bases and the V segment lost 2 bases, leaving 11 bases of the junction unmatched. The V gene's germline CDR1 is MGHRA and CDR2 YSYEKL. The CDR3 length is 19 residues. The CDR3 bases are TGCGCCAGCAGCCAACAGCCGGGACTAGCGGGGGTACCCCACAATGAGCAGTTCTTC. This gives the protein CASSQQPGLAGVPHNEQFF.

The chain recombines TRBV3-1 (or the pseudogene TRBV3-2) with TRBJ2-1; 10 bases fit TRBD2. CDR1 and CDR2 from the germline V gene are LGHDT and YNNKEL (reference sequence). With 2 bases clipped from V and 4 bases from J, the junction kept 5 bases outside the gene matches. This CDR3 comprises 16 residues. In DNA form, the CDR3 reads TGTGCCAGCAGCCAACTTAGCGGGAGGCCTTACAATGAGCAGTTCTTC. Translating it yields CASSQLSGRPYNEQFF.

The chain uses TRBV13 and TRBJ2-7, with 10 positions matching TRBD1. CDR3 length equals 15 residues. Germline values: CDR1 PRHDT, CDR2 FYEKMQ (reference sequence). The V segment lost 5 bases and the J segment 1 base; nucleotides outside the gene matches: 5. CDR3 DNA: TGTGCCAGCAGCATGGGGGACAGGGGTTCCTACGAGCAGTACTTC. Translated, it gives CASSMGDRGSYEQYF.

The V and J genes are TRBV6-5 and TRBJ1-1; 8 nucleotides agree with TRBD1. The germline V gene has CDR1 MNHEY and CDR2 SVGAGI. The CDR3 loop spans 15 amino acids. Germline trimming cut 8 bases from V and 4 bases from J; bases unmatched to any gene: 12. The DNA for the CDR3 is TGTGCCAGCGAAAACCGCAGGGGGCGGATCACTGAAGCTTTCTTT. As protein: CASENRRGRITEAFF.

The chain carries TRBV9 and TRBJ2-1, with D maybe TRBD2 (5 bases). The CDR3 has 16 residues. CDR1 and CDR2 (germline): SGDLS, YYNGEE. Trimming cost V 0 bases and J 6 bases, with 16 bases left between them. CDR3 in amino acids: CASSVAEGELSNEQFF. The DNA for the CDR3 is TGTGCCAGCAGCGTAGCAGAGGGCGAGTTAAGCAATGAGCAGTTCTTC.

This sequence joins TRBV29-1 and TRBJ2-2, with TRBD1 matching 10 bases. Trimming at V came to 6 bases and at J to 7 bases, leaving 5 bases not matched to a gene. CDR1 SQVTM and CDR2 ANQGSEA come from the germline V gene. The CDR3 is 13 amino acids. CDR3 DNA sequence: TGCAGCGTGGGACAGGGGTATGGCGGGGAGCTGTTTTTT. Translated: CSVGQGYGGELFF.

The J gene is TRBJ1-6, the V gene TRBV7-3, with 8 positions matching TRBD1. V trimming: 0 bases; J trimming: 8 bases; junction bases outside the gene matches: 9. Germline V lookup: CDR1 SGHTA, CDR2 FQGTGA. The CDR3 extends over 17 amino acids. CDR3 amino acids: CASSLTGRGQWYSPLHF. CDR3 nucleotides: TGTGCCAGCAGCTTAACTGGCAGGGGGCAGTGGTATTCACCCCTCCACTTT.

The rearrangement uses TRBV14 and TRBJ1-2, with a possible D match to TRBD1 (6 bases). Germline V lookup: CDR1 SGHDN, CDR2 FVKESK. CDR3 size: 13 residues. The V gene lost 6 bases and the J gene lost 2 bases, with 10 bases spanning the gap. The CDR3 DNA is TGTGCCAGCAGAGGGGGTTCGAACTATGGCTACACCTTC. Its protein product is CASRGGSNYGYTF.